This paragraph reports one T cell receptor (beta chain). As handled by the study authors: Estimation of nucleated cell counts was performed using reference gene primer amplification. Only in-frame clones appear in the TCRdb table, and some are missing; sequencing was by immunoSEQ multiplex PCR. D and trimming were read from the DNA, whereas the V and J calls and clone size are those reported in that table. The data hold 95,000 to 110,000 clones, with approximately 88% observed a single time. These data belong to a study of blood T cell repertoires in COVID-19. Study summary: From the United States, Italy and Spain came samples of acute and convalescent COVID-19. Sources were T cells, B-cell-depleted T cells, or PBMCs; the material itself was cDNA or gDNA.

The trim removed 0 bases at V and 4 bases at J, leaving 4 bases unmatched. The CDR3 has 16 amino acids. Germline assignment: CDR1 MGHRA and CDR2 YSYEKL. The sequence came from a woman in her fifties or sixties with acute or convalescent COVID-19. This rearrangement joins TRBV4-1 to TRBJ2-3, with 10 bases that match TRBD2. Sequencing input: peripheral blood. The CDR3 here is CASSQDLAGASDTQYF. The CDR3 coding sequence is TGCGCCAGCAGCCAAGATCTAGCGGGAGCCTCAGATACGCAGTATTTT.